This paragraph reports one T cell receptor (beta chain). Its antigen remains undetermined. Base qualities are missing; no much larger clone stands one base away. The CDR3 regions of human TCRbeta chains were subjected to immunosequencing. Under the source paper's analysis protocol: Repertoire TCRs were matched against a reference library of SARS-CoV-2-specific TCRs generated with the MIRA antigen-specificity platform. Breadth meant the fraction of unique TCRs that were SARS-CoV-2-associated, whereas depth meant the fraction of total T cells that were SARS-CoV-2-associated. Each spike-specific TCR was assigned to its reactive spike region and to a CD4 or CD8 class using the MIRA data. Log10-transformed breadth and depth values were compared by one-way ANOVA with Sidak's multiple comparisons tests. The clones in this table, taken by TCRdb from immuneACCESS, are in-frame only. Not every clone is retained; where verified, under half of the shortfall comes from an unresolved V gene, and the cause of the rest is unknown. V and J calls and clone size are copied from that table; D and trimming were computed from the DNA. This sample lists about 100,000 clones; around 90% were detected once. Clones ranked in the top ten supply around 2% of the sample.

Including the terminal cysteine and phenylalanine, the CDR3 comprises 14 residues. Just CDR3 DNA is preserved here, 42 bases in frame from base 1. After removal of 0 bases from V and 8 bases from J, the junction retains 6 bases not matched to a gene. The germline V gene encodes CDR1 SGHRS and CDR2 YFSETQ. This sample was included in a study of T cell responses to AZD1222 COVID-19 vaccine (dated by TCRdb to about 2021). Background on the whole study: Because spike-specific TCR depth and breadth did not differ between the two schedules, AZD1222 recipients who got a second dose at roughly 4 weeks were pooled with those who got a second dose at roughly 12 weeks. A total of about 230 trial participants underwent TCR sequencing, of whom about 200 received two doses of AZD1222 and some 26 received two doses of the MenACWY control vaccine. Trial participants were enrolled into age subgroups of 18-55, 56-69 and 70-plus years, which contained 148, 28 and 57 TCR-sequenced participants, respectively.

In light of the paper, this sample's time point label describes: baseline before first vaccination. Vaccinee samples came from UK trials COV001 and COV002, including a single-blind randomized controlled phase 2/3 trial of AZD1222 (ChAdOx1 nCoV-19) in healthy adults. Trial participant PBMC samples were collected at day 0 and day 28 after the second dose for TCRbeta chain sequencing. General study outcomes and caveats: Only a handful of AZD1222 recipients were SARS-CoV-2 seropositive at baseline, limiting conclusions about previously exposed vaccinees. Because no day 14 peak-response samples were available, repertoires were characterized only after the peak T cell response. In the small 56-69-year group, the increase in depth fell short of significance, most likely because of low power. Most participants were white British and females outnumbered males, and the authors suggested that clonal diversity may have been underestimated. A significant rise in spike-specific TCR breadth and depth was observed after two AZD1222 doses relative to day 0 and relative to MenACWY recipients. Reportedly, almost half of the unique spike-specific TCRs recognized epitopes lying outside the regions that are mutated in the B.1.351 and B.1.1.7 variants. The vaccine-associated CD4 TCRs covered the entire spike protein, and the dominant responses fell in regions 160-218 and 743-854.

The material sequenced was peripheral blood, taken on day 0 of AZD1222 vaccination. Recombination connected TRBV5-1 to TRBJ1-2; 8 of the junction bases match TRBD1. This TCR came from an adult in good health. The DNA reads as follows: TGCGCCAGCAGCTTGGTCGACAGGGGAGACGGCTACACCTTC. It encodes CASSLVDRGDGYTF.